This T cell receptor (beta chain) comes out of a study of blood T cell repertoires in COVID-19 (dated by TCRdb to about 2020). In terms of the full investigation: Samples covering the acute and convalescent phases of COVID-19 were provided by collaborators in the United States, Italy and Spain. Samples came from the ongoing ImmuneRACE study (first 160 participants) plus 1,254 subjects from 6 global collaborators. Subjects who had been exposed to COVID-19, were actively infected with it, or had recovered from it provided the deeply sampled blood TCRbeta repertoires that made up the dataset. The prospective study material was composed of cDNA or gDNA derived from T cells, B-cell-depleted T cells, or PBMCs. Where HLA class I and class II types were available, the types were taken from metadata supplied by the sample provider, not from assay-based typing. Nearly every sample came with metadata listing a de-identified subject ID, COVID-19 status, age in years and sex. A freely available public database, intended as a resource for researchers studying the immune response to SARS-CoV-2, is where the repertoires were released.

Study-wide findings and limitations: The quantity of clinical and demographic metadata differed by source and by participant and was supplied without curation.

About this clone: Its antigen remains undetermined. Per-nucleotide qualities are absent, and no much larger clonotype sits a single base away.

TCRbeta CDR3 regions were amplified from genomic DNA using the immunoSEQ Assay, a bias-controlled multiplex PCR. In the source study's methods: Nucleated cell counts per sample were estimated from amplification of reference gene primers within the assay. To quantify the absolute abundance of each unique TCRbeta CDR3 rearrangement, sequence reads were collapsed and filtered. For each sample, productive Simpson clonality was calculated as the square root of Simpson's diversity index across productive rearrangements. Not all clones reach the TCRdb copy of this immuneACCESS table, which keeps in-frame sequences only. Checked studies attribute under half of the gap to unresolved V genes and leave the rest unexplained. V, J and clone size reflect that table, while D and trimming were determined from the DNA. This sample gives roughly 220,000 clones in total; around 89% of them show up just once. Around 2.6% of the sample is in the top ten clones.

In the prospective study, participants were roughly 18 to 90 years old, resided in 24 geographic areas of the United States, and were enrolled through a virtual design. Cohort assignment in the prospective study relied on participant-reported clinical history from a screening survey and a study questionnaire. For ImmuneRACE Cohort 3, a participant was defined as recovered based on two consecutive negative NP/OP PCR tests, clearance by a healthcare professional, or resolution of symptoms. In the prospective study, mobile phlebotomists collected whole blood, serum and a nasopharyngeal or oropharyngeal swab from each participant. Over an approximately 2-month period, participants in the prospective study had the option of providing additional blood draws and questionnaires. Before DNA extraction, prospective study blood samples were shipped either frozen or at room temperature. CDR1 and CDR2 (LNHNV, YYDKDF) derive from the germline V gene (reference sequence). The CDR3 has 16 amino acids, counting the end cysteine and phenylalanine. The sequence is cut down to CDR3 DNA, 48 bases in frame from base 1. From V the trimming removes 0 bases and from J it removes 5 bases, while the gene matches leave 9 bases of the junction unaccounted for.

In this chain, TRBV15 is recombined with TRBJ1-1; TRBD1 aligns with 7 central bases. Sequencing was performed on PBMCs or T cells enriched from blood (not recorded which). This TCR derives from a woman in her twenties or thirties who had recovered from COVID-19. The sequenced DNA: TGTGCCACCAGCAGAGATGGGGGACAGACAAGGACTGAAGCTTTCTTT. Its amino acids are CATSRDGGQTRTEAFF.